The 28 T cell receptor beta chains listed next were all sequenced from one sample in a study of T cell responses to AZD1222 COVID-19 vaccine. Sequenced by immunoSEQ multiplex PCR; TCRdb stores in-frame clones only, minus some. Of roughly 150,000 clones in the sample, just over 90% are singletons; the top ten hold around 1%. Here the sequenced sample was peripheral blood, taken 28 days after the second AZD1222 dose. The receptor source for this set is an adult who received the AZD1222 COVID-19 vaccine.

This sequence joins TRBV5-1 and TRBJ2-1, with TRBD2 matching 10 bases. Germline CDR1 reads SGHRS; CDR2 reads YFSETQ. The CDR3 runs 14 residues. The trim removed 6 bases at V and 4 bases at J, leaving 4 bases unmatched. CDR3 nucleotides: TGCGCCAGCACCAGCGGGGGGGCTTACAATGAGCAGTTCTTC. It translates to CASTSGGAYNEQFF.

The chain employs TRBV19 and TRBJ1-4; 11 nucleotides align to TRBD1. Germline lookup yields CDR1 LNHDA and CDR2 SQIVND (reference sequence). The CDR3 consists of 13 residues. Trimming at V came to 5 bases and at J to 8 bases, leaving 1 base not matched to a gene. The CDR3 loop is CASSRDRGEKLFF. As DNA, the CDR3 is TGTGCCAGTAGTCGGGACAGGGGGGAAAAACTGTTTTTT.

The chain is built from TRBV27 and TRBJ2-7, with 7 bases identical to TRBD2. CDR3 size: 15 residues. Per germline, CDR1 MNHEY and CDR2 SMNVEV (reference sequence). V dropped 4 bases and J dropped 3; count of bases not matched to a gene: 9. CDR3 coding DNA: TGTGCCAGCAGTTCGTTAGGGGAGGGTGGCTACGAGCAGTACTTC. Amino acid sequence: CASSSLGEGGYEQYF.

This rearrangement joins TRBV7-9 to TRBJ2-7; TRBD2 is a possible D gene (5 bases). The CDR3 consists of 16 residues. V lost 6 bases and J 2 bases, leaving 20 bases between the germline ends. The germline V gene encodes CDR1 SEHNR and CDR2 FQNEAQ (reference sequence). CDR3 coding DNA: TGTGCCAGCAGTGTCGCGGGCGGGTCTTCCCCCTACGAGCAGTACTTC. It yields the protein CASSVAGGSSPYEQYF. Full variable domain (outside the CDR3, taken from reference TRBV7-9 and TRBJ2-7): DTGVSQNPRHKITKRGQNVTFRCDPISEHNRLYWYRQTLGQGPEFLTYFQNEAQLEKSRLLSDRFSAERPKGSFSTLEIQRTEQGDSAMYLCASSVAGGSSPYEQYFGPGTRLTVT.

The genes are TRBV27 and TRBJ1-5, with 7 bases lining up with TRBD1. Trimming took 5 bases from V and 3 from J; bases not matched to a gene: 4. The CDR3 runs to 14 residues. Germline V gives CDR1 MNHEY, CDR2 SMNVEV (reference sequence). As DNA, the CDR3 is TGTGCCAGCAGTCTGGGACAGCACAATCAGCCCCAGCATTTT. Protein sequence: CASSLGQHNQPQHF.

The J gene is TRBJ1-6, the V gene TRBV11-2; TRBD1 is a possible D gene (5 bases). Looked up from germline, CDR1 is SGHAT and CDR2 is FQNNGV. The CDR3 totals 17 residues. Deletions cut 2 bases from V and 0 bases from J, with 11 bases between. Here the CDR3 DNA reads TGTGCCAGCAGCTTACCCCGGGGGAGCTCCTATAATTCACCCCTCCACTTT. It codes for CASSLPRGSSYNSPLHF.

V usage is TRBV27 and J usage is TRBJ1-5; TRBD1 agrees at 7 bases. With V trimmed by 4 bases and J by 0 bases, 3 bases remained unmatched. The CDR3 consists of 15 residues. Germline CDR1 and CDR2: MNHEY and SMNVEV (reference sequence). The CDR3 DNA reads TGTGCCAGCAGTTCAGGGACAGTTAGCAATCAGCCCCAGCATTTT. Its protein product is CASSSGTVSNQPQHF.

The rearrangement uses TRBV11-2 and TRBJ1-3, with no clear D. The CDR3 loop spans 15 amino acids. The germline V and J ends were trimmed by 0 bases and 3 bases, with 9 bases remaining between them. Germline CDR1 is SGHAT and CDR2 is FQNNGV. CDR3 nucleotides: TGTGCCAGCAGCTTAGAGGGGATAGGTGGAAACACCATATATTTT. This gives the protein CASSLEGIGGNTIYF.

The chain joins TRBV4-1 to TRBJ1-1; 8 bases match TRBD1. The V segment lost 5 bases and the J segment 6 bases; nucleotides outside the gene matches: 8. The V gene's germline CDR1 is MGHRA and CDR2 YSYEKL. The CDR3 covers 14 residues. The CDR3 nucleotides are TGCGCCAGCAGCTTTACTCAGGGGGCCGCTGAAGCTTTCTTT. Protein product: CASSFTQGAAEAFF.

V is TRBV2 and J is TRBJ1-4; TRBD1 is a possible D gene (6 bases). Trimming shortened V by 1 base and J by 11 bases, and 14 bases separated the two germline ends. CDR1 and CDR2 (germline): SNHLY, FYNNEI. The CDR3 totals 14 residues. CDR3 nucleotides: TGTGCCAGCAGTGAAGTGGGGGGCCTGGAGAAACTGTTTTTT. Translated: CASSEVGGLEKLFF.

The CDR3 loop reads CASSSEATYYGYTF. The CDR3 bases are TGCGCCAGCAGCTCGGAAGCGACGTACTATGGCTACACCTTC. The chain combines TRBV5-1 with TRBJ1-2, with D unresolved. This CDR3 comprises 14 residues. Germline CDR1 and CDR2: SGHRS and YFSETQ. V dropped 3 bases and J dropped 3 bases, with 12 bases sitting between them.

This clone was seen once. This chain links TRBV9 with TRBJ2-5; TRBD2 matches 10 bases. With V trimmed by 5 bases and J by 5 bases, 9 bases remained unmatched. The CDR3 contains 15 residues. Germline V gene lookup returns CDR1 SGDLS and CDR2 YYNGEE. DNA for the CDR3: TGTGCCAGCAGTTCTAGCGGGGGCGGGTCGGAGACCCAGTACTTC. Translating gives CASSSSGGGSETQYF.

The chain has TRBV12-3 or TRBV12-4 and TRBJ1-3; D is ambiguous. The CDR3 is 13 residues long. The ends were cut back, 2 bases at V and 4 bases at J, with 6 bases in the middle. CDR3 protein: CASSLREGNTIYF. As DNA, the CDR3 is TGTGCCAGCAGTTTAAGGGAAGGAAACACCATATATTTT.

This CDR3 is CASSSTGVSSGPYEQYF. The CDR3 DNA reads as TGTGCCAGCAGCTCAACAGGGGTTTCGTCAGGGCCCTACGAGCAGTACTTC. The rearrangement joins TRBV7-2 to TRBJ2-7, with TRBD1 identical over 7 bases. This CDR3 comprises 17 residues. The V gene's germline CDR1 is SGHTA and CDR2 FQGNSA. V was pared by 4 bases and J by 2 bases, with 14 bases of the junction left unmatched.

The chain combines TRBV5-1 with TRBJ1-2; D is unclear. Trimming shortened V by 0 bases and J by 2 bases, and 5 bases separated the two germline ends. Germline CDR1 SGHRS, CDR2 YFSETQ. The CDR3 runs 13 residues. The CDR3 DNA reads TGCGCCAGCAGCTTGGGACGGAACTATGGCTACACCTTC. It codes for CASSLGRNYGYTF.

The CDR3 DNA is TGTGCCAGCAGTTACTGGGGACAGAACTATGGCTACACCTTC. This sequence encodes CASSYWGQNYGYTF. This rearrangement joins TRBV6-5 to TRBJ1-2; 7 bases are shared with TRBD1. Germline lookup yields CDR1 MNHEY and CDR2 SVGAGI. The CDR3 is made up of 14 amino acids. Losses at the gene ends were 1 base for V and 2 bases for J; bases not matched to a gene: 1.

This clone was picked up one time. In DNA form, the CDR3 reads TGTGCCAGCAGCCTTCTCGGACAGGGGGCATGGGGCTACACCTTC. Translation: CASSLLGQGAWGYTF. The chain recombines TRBV3-1 (or the pseudogene TRBV3-2) with TRBJ1-2; 11 nucleotides agree with TRBD1. The length of the CDR3 is 15 residues. Unmatched junction bases numbered 9, after V lost 4 bases and J lost 8 bases. Per the germline V gene, CDR1 is LGHDT and CDR2 is YNNKEL (reference sequence).

This chain uses TRBV7-2 with TRBJ2-2; TRBD1 is a possible D gene (6 bases). CDR1 SGHTA and CDR2 FQGNSA come from the germline V gene. This CDR3 is 14 amino acids long. With 4 bases removed from V and 4 bases from J, the gap between germline ends came to 10 bases. The CDR3 loop reads CASSSGQPTGELFF. DNA for the CDR3: TGTGCCAGCAGCTCGGGACAACCCACCGGGGAGCTGTTTTTT. Using reference TRBV7-2 and TRBJ2-2 for the parts outside the CDR3, the full variable domain is GAGVSQSPSNKVTEKGKDVELRCDPISGHTALYWYRQSLGQGLEFLIYFQGNSAPDKSGLPSDRFSAERTGGSVSTLTIQRTQQEDSAVYLCASSSGQPTGELFFGEGSRLTVL.

The V gene is TRBV28, the J gene TRBJ2-7; 7 bases line up with TRBD1. Trimming cost V 6 bases and J 3 bases; bases outside gene matches: 14. Germline CDR1 is MDHEN and CDR2 is SYDVKM. This CDR3 comprises 16 residues. The CDR3 coding sequence is TGTGCCAGCAGACTCCCGATACAGGGGCCCCTCTACGAGCAGTACTTC. Translation: CASRLPIQGPLYEQYF.

The chain couples TRBV5-1 to TRBJ1-3, with D possibly matching TRBD1 (5 bases). Trimming stripped 3 bases from V and 0 bases from J, with 10 bases between. The CDR3 runs to 15 residues. In germline, CDR1 is SGHRS, CDR2 YFSETQ. This chain's CDR3 is CASSWGRSSGNTIYF. In DNA form, the CDR3 reads TGCGCCAGCAGCTGGGGACGGTCCTCTGGAAACACCATATATTTT.

The chain combines TRBV5-6 with TRBJ2-7; 7 bases map to TRBD1. With V trimmed by 9 bases and J by 4 bases, 10 bases remained unmatched. The CDR3 consists of 13 residues. Per the germline V gene, CDR1 is SGHDT and CDR2 is YYEEEE. CDR3 DNA: TGTGCCACCTCCCCCGGACAGGAGTACGAGCAGTACTTC. This codes for CATSPGQEYEQYF.

This chain connects TRBV18 to TRBJ1-4; 8 bases are shared with TRBD1. Germline V lookup: CDR1 KGHSH, CDR2 LQKENI. The CDR3 has 14 residues. V lost 6 bases, J lost 5 bases, and 5 bases stayed unmatched. In DNA form, the CDR3 reads TGTGCCAGCTCTGTGGGACAGGCAAATGAAAAACTGTTTTTT. Amino acid sequence: CASSVGQANEKLFF.

The rearrangement joins TRBV6-6 to TRBJ1-5; possibly TRBD1 for D (5 bases). The CDR3 runs to 14 residues. Trimming shortened V by 4 bases and J by 4 bases, and 11 bases separated the two germline ends. Germline loops: CDR1 MNHNY, CDR2 SVGAGI (reference sequence). The CDR3 here is CASSLARGNQPQHF. In DNA, the CDR3 is TGTGCCAGCAGTTTAGCGAGGGGAAATCAGCCCCAGCATTTT.

V gene TRBV3-1 (or the pseudogene TRBV3-2) combines with J gene TRBJ2-3, with 9 bases aligning to TRBD2. The germline V gene encodes CDR1 LGHDT and CDR2 YNNKEL (reference sequence). V lost 2 bases and J lost 4; bases outside the gene matches: 1. The CDR3 consists of 14 residues. CDR3 sequence: CASSQLAGPDTQYF. The CDR3 bases are TGTGCCAGCAGCCAACTAGCGGGGCCAGATACGCAGTATTTT.

V gene TRBV7-9 combines with J gene TRBJ2-3; a weak D match, TRBD2 (5 bases). Germline V gene sequence: CDR1 SEHNR, CDR2 FQNEAQ (reference sequence). CDR3 length: 15 amino acids. The V gene lost 5 bases and the J gene lost 3 bases, with 15 bases spanning the gap. The CDR3 DNA reads TGTGCCAGCAGCCTTAAGGCTAGCAGGACAGATACGCAGTATTTT. Its translation is CASSLKASRTDTQYF.

This chain joins TRBV21-1 and TRBJ1-6. TRBV21-1 corresponds to a pseudogene. This CDR3 comprises 16 residues. The CDR3 spells CASSKARGRGNSPLHF. The CDR3 DNA reads TGTGCCAGCAGCAAAGCGCGGGGGAGGGGGAATTCACCCCTCCACTTT.

This chain uses TRBV11-2 with TRBJ1-2, with D unresolved. Trimming took off 3 bases at V and 0 bases at J, with 8 bases between the two ends. Germline CDR1 SGHAT, CDR2 FQNNGV. The CDR3 is 14 amino acids. This chain's CDR3 is CASSFKGTNYGYTF. CDR3 bases: TGTGCCAGCAGCTTTAAGGGAACTAACTATGGCTACACCTTC.

The rearrangement uses TRBV19 and TRBJ1-4, with 9 bases lining up with TRBD1. CDR3 length: 18 amino acids. Trimming at V came to 3 bases and at J to 7 bases, leaving 15 bases not matched to a gene. The germline V gene encodes CDR1 LNHDA and CDR2 SQIVND (reference sequence). CDR3 bases: TGTGCCAGTAGTATTGCCGGGACAGGGTATTTTGATCGTGAAAAACTGTTTTTT. As protein: CASSIAGTGYFDREKLFF. Variable domain in full (rest from reference TRBV19 and TRBJ1-4): DGGITQSPKYLFRKEGQNVTLSCEQNLNHDAMYWYRQDPGQGLRLIYYSQIVNDFQKGDIAEGYSVSREKKESFPLTVTSAQKNPTAFYLCASSIAGTGYFDREKLFFGSGTQLSVL.